This T cell receptor (beta chain) was sequenced for a study of beta chain features in type 1 diabetes. The germline gives CDR1 LNHDA, CDR2 SQIVND (reference sequence). V lost 1 base and J lost 14, with 18 bases in between. This CDR3 contains 14 residues. Study results and limitations: Type 1 diabetes patients showed fewer insertions and more deletions at VDJ junctions. TCRB CDR3 length was moderately but significantly reduced in all four CD4+ subsets of Type 1 diabetes patients. Overrepresentation of cells with high TCR expression could result from cDNA sequencing. Whether TCRB rearrangement is influenced by HLA type went unresolved here.

cDNA synthesis used the whole RNA isolate, giving expressed TCRB sequences. The repertoire was sequenced with immunoSEQ multiplex PCR; TCRdb's copy has only in-frame clones and lacks some. Among about 360,000 clones listed, roughly an eighth were seen once. Based on CD45RO/CCR7/CD25/CD127/CD95/CD27, CD4+ regulatory, stem cell-like memory, naive and central memory cells were sorted. Note on this clone: Its target is unknown.

This TCR was sampled from a woman younger than 30 with type 1 diabetes. The material sequenced was naive CD4+ T cells from blood. This rearrangement joins TRBV19 to TRBJ2-1; the D is unclear. DNA of the CDR3: TGTGCCAGTAGTATAGTATATTCGGTGCCAAATGAGTTCTTC. Translated: CASSIVYSVPNEFF.